This T cell receptor (beta chain) was documented in a study of T cell responses to AZD1222 COVID-19 vaccine (dated by TCRdb to the early 2020s). Study-wide context: AZD1222 recipients given second doses at about 4 weeks or at about 12 weeks were pooled, since spike-specific TCR depth and breadth were not found to differ between the two schedules. A total of just over 230 trial participants underwent TCR sequencing, of whom about 210 had received two doses of AZD1222 and about 25 had received two doses of the MenACWY control vaccine. Trial participants were enrolled by age into subgroups of 18-55, 56-69 and 70-plus years, and around 150, 29 and 61 TCR-sequenced participants, respectively, were included in these subgroups. Beyond this particular receptor, the publication reports: The 56-69-year group was small, and its depth increase did not reach significance, likely because of low power. Most participants were white British and females outnumbered males, and the authors suggested that clonal diversity may have been underestimated. Vaccine-associated CD4 TCRs spanned the whole spike protein, with dominant responses in regions 160-218 and 743-854. Epitopes outside the regions mutated in the B.1.351 and B.1.1.7 variants were reportedly recognized by nearly half of the unique spike-specific TCRs. A significant rise in spike-specific TCR breadth and depth was observed after two AZD1222 doses relative to day 0 and relative to MenACWY recipients. Because no day 14 peak-response samples were available, repertoires were characterized only after the peak T cell response. Conclusions about previously exposed vaccinees are limited, since just a handful of AZD1222 recipients were seropositive for SARS-CoV-2 at baseline.

Comments on this clone: The antigen it binds to is not known. Nothing much larger sits one base from this clone, and base qualities are not available.

The CDR3 regions of human TCRbeta chains were analyzed by immunosequencing. The authors' analysis ran thus. TCRs in the repertoires were matched against a reference library of SARS-CoV-2-specific TCRs that had been generated with the MIRA antigen-specificity platform. Breadth meant the fraction of unique TCRs that were SARS-CoV-2-associated, whereas depth meant the fraction of total T cells that were SARS-CoV-2-associated. Using the MIRA data, every spike-specific TCR was mapped to the spike region that the TCR reacted to and assigned to either a CD4 or a CD8 class. Log10-transformed breadth and depth values were compared by one-way ANOVA with Sidak's multiple comparisons tests. Sourced from immuneACCESS, this table was stored by TCRdb with only in-frame sequences that have V and J called. A share of the clones is absent; for the studies checked, an unresolved V gene accounts for under half, and the remainder has no known explanation. The DNA gave D and trimming, while V, J and clone size come from that table. The sample contains about 72,000 clones, around 90% of them found a single time. The ten largest clones take up 24% of the sample.

V is reduced by 5 bases and J by 7 bases, leaving a spacing of 24 bases between them. The CDR3 spans 17 residues, from the cysteine through the phenylalanine. Only the CDR3 portion is preserved as DNA: 51 bases, with reading frame beginning at the first base. CDR1 and CDR2, looked up from the germline V gene, are SGHAT and FQNNGV. According to the study, the label for this sample's time point signals: baseline before first vaccination. Samples from vaccinated people were obtained from the UK trials COV001 and COV002, which included a single-blind randomized controlled phase 2/3 trial of AZD1222 (ChAdOx1 nCoV-19) in healthy adults. For TCRbeta chain sequencing, PBMC samples were collected from trial participants at day 0 and at day 28 after the second dose.

The TCR was taken from an adult in good health. Recombination linked TRBV11-2 to TRBJ2-1; the D segment could be TRBD2, given 5 matching bases. This sample comprised peripheral blood, obtained on day 0 of AZD1222 vaccination. The CDR3 in this case is CASSDGRFSFPGNEQFF. At the DNA level, the sequence is TGTGCCAGCAGCGACGGTCGGTTTTCCTTTCCGGGGAATGAGCAGTTCTTC.